The 9 T cell receptor beta chains presented below share a single source sample, sequenced in a study of cytomegalovirus exposure and HLA in healthy donors. The method was immunoSEQ multiplex PCR; TCRdb's version includes in-frame clones alone and lacks a portion of them. The table records some 150,000 clones, approximately 89% of them present only once. Sequencing was done on a sample of PBMCs. The receptor source for this set is a young woman in good health and CMV-seropositive.

The table lists this clone with a count of one. V usage is TRBV7-9 and J usage is TRBJ2-5, with a tentative D call TRBD2 (5 bases). Trimming left V 1 base short and J 5 bases short, with 11 bases between. Germline CDR1 SEHNR, CDR2 FQNEAQ (reference sequence). The CDR3 covers 14 residues. The CDR3 nucleotides read TGTGCCAGCAGCTTAGGAACTAGTTACGAGACCCAGTACTTC. It is translated as CASSLGTSYETQYF. Complete variable domain (other parts from reference TRBV7-9 and TRBJ2-5): DTGVSQNPRHKITKRGQNVTFRCDPISEHNRLYWYRQTLGQGPEFLTYFQNEAQLEKSRLLSDRFSAERPKGSFSTLEIQRTEQGDSAMYLCASSLGTSYETQYFGPGTRLLVL.

This clone was observed a few times. The J gene is TRBJ1-6, the V gene TRBV27; maybe TRBD1 (6 bases). The CDR3 has 15 residues. Trimming cost V 2 bases and J 5 bases, with 10 bases left between them. CDR1 and CDR2 (germline): MNHEY, SMNVEV (reference sequence). The CDR3 here is CASSLGTWDNSPLHF. The CDR3 region has the DNA TGTGCCAGCAGTTTAGGGACATGGGATAATTCACCCCTCCACTTT.

The rearrangement uses TRBV28 and TRBJ2-3; 8 bases fit TRBD1. This CDR3 contains 16 residues. J gave up 2 bases and V 5 bases, and 9 bases lay outside the gene matches. Germline assignment: CDR1 MDHEN and CDR2 SYDVKM. The CDR3 DNA follows: TGTGCCAGCAGTCCCACCGGGACAGGTTTCACAGATACGCAGTATTTT. This codes for CASSPTGTGFTDTQYF.

This chain uses TRBV29-1 with TRBJ2-1, with 8 bases aligning to TRBD2. Per the germline V gene, CDR1 is SQVTM and CDR2 is ANQGSEA. The CDR3 is 21 amino acids. V gave up 3 bases and J gave up 2 bases; unmatched junction bases: 24. CDR3 DNA sequence: TGCAGCGTTGAGGCCCCTGGACACAGCGGGGGAGAGAGGGGCGCCTACAATGAGCAGTTCTTC. Its protein is CSVEAPGHSGGERGAYNEQFF.

This clone has just one count. The chain carries TRBV7-9 and TRBJ2-7; 7 nucleotides match TRBD1. Germline V gene lookup returns CDR1 SEHNR and CDR2 FQNEAQ (reference sequence). CDR3 length: 15 amino acids. The V and J ends lost 4 bases and 2 bases, in that order; junction bases with no gene match: 8. CDR3 sequence: CASSYTDRTPYEQYF. CDR3 nucleotides: TGTGCCAGCAGCTATACGGACAGGACGCCCTACGAGCAGTACTTC.

This rearrangement joins TRBV7-8 to TRBJ2-2; no reliable D call. V lost 5 bases to trimming and J lost 0 bases, with 7 bases between them. CDR1 SGHVS and CDR2 FQNEAQ come from the germline V gene. This CDR3 comprises 14 residues. The CDR3 here is CASSLKPNTGELFF. In DNA form, the CDR3 reads TGTGCCAGCAGCCTGAAGCCGAACACCGGGGAGCTGTTTTTT.

J is TRBJ2-7 and V is TRBV10-1; 9 bases match TRBD1. The trim removed 1 base at V and 12 bases at J, leaving 7 bases unmatched. The germline CDR1 and CDR2 sequences are WNHNN and SYGVQD (reference sequence). The CDR3 is made up of 13 amino acids. This chain's CDR3 is CASSELTGGWLYF. The CDR3, as DNA: TGCGCCAGCAGTGAGTTGACAGGGGGATGGTTGTACTTC.

The V and J genes are TRBV5-1 and TRBJ2-5, with D possibly matching TRBD1 (6 bases). Germline loops: CDR1 SGHRS, CDR2 YFSETQ. Trimming took off 1 base at V and 1 base at J, with 20 bases between the two ends. The CDR3 is made up of 18 amino acids. CDR3 residues: CASSLKTQGLMVQETQYF. The DNA for the CDR3 is TGCGCCAGCAGCTTGAAAACCCAGGGGTTAATGGTCCAAGAGACCCAGTACTTC.

The chain employs TRBV18 and TRBJ1-2; 9 bases match TRBD1. J was trimmed by 4 bases and V by 5 bases; bases with no gene match: 17. Germline lookup yields CDR1 KGHSH and CDR2 LQKENI. The CDR3 length is 18 residues. The CDR3 sequence is CASSTYTTGTGFGYGYTF. CDR3 DNA: TGTGCCAGCTCAACCTACACCACCGGGACAGGGTTCGGCTATGGCTACACCTTC. The whole variable domain, remainder taken from reference TRBV18 and TRBJ1-2, is NAGVMQNPRHLVRRRGQEARLRCSPMKGHSHVYWYRQLPEEGLKFMVYLQKENIIDESGMPKERFSAEFPKEGPSILRIQQVVRGDSAAYFCASSTYTTGTGFGYGYTFGSGTRLTVV.